The entry below gives a single T cell receptor (beta chain) sequence along with its context. Which antigen it targets is not known. Base qualities were left out, and no much larger clone turns up one base away. The data originate from a study of shared clonotypes between healthy human individuals (dated by TCRdb to the early 2020s). A note on the overall study: The cohort comprised a couple of women and a few men aged 18 to 49 years. Blood TCR repertoires of five healthy adults were deeply sequenced to estimate repertoire size and the extent of clonotype sharing between individuals. Between about 0.8 and 9 billion PBMCs per donor were obtained by leukapheresis. For each donor, three plates each were used for CD4 naive and CD4 memory, two plates were used for CD8 naive, and one plate was used for CD8 memory. Different laboratories and diverse techniques were used to prepare libraries and sequence TCR repertoires, to increase sequencing depth and limit assay-specific biases.

CDR1 and CDR2 are read off the germline V gene as SQVTM and ANQGSEA. Inclusive of the bounding cysteine and phenylalanine, the CDR3 is 15 residues long. The kept DNA is CDR3 alone, 45 bases in frame from the first base. After removal of 3 bases from V and 7 bases from J, the junction retains 8 bases not matched to a gene. Healthy HIV-negative adults with no recently reported acute infections or vaccinations were included as donors. All donors were Caucasian adults living in Nashville, Tennessee, USA. Magnetic negative selection was used to enrich CD4+ T cells, after which naive cells were positively selected on CD45RA and the negative fraction became the memory subset. Blood was collected by leukapheresis, and PBMCs were isolated by Ficoll-Histopaque density gradient centrifugation and then cryopreserved in liquid nitrogen vapor phase. Analytical flow cytometry was used to check the purity and quantity of each magnetically sorted T cell population. Genomic DNA was isolated from every sorted fraction and measured by UV absorbance on a Nanodrop 2000c.

The investigation overall reported the following: Even with the large sequencing depth, rarefaction of the sorted-subset datasets indicated that sequencing was incomplete. Only blood was sampled, and tissue TCR repertoires likely differ from those in blood. The genetic and exposure-history diversity represented was limited by the small number of donors. Clonotypes shared by all four sorted-subset donors showed higher generation probabilities than non-shared clonotypes. Estimated clonotype richness was generally larger for naive than for memory subsets. Across four donors, approximately 4.6% of naive CD4, roughly 3.8% of naive CD8, around 2.1% of memory CD4, and approximately 0.4% of memory CD8 clonotypes were shared. Pairwise subsampling led to the expectation that sequencing depth would affect the degree of clonotype sharing among donors.

TCR CDR3 regions were amplified from genomic DNA by multiplex PCR using the deep immunoSEQ assay. Extracted genomic DNA from each cell subset was spread evenly across all wells of several immunoSEQ 96-well plates, with each plate serving as a replicate. Each replicate PCR for sorted subsets received roughly 0.2 ug genomic DNA, equal to roughly 29,000 T cell genomes. Purified libraries were quantified with a Qubit 3.0 fluorometer, sized on a Bioanalyzer 2100, and re-quantified with the KAPA Library Quantification kit. Each immunoSEQ 96-well plate was sequenced on its own single-read 150-cycle Illumina NextSeq 550 flow cell. Under the source paper's analysis protocol: Because only junctional sequences without quality scores were contained in the immunoSEQ output, filtering matching that applied to full-length reads could not be performed. To assign V/J genes and CDR3, sequences were annotated using PyIR, a Python wrapper for IgBLAST v1.9, with IMGT germline references. Any read was removed if the V/J assignment was weak (E-value above 1e-6), the CDR3 was missing, or the read contained stop codons, out-of-frame junctions, or ambiguous translated residues. V3J clonotypes were defined by identical inferred V gene, J gene, and CDR3 amino acid sequence. The percentage overlap between two repertoires was calculated by dividing the number of shared unique clonotypes by the size of the smaller repertoire. Richness of each repertoire was evaluated using RTK rarefaction, the Chao1 estimator, and Recon v2.1 estimates of unobserved clonotypes. Generation probabilities were computed with OLGA for all TCRbeta clonotypes obtained by the gDNA method from a few donors. In TCRdb, the immuneACCESS table is reduced to in-frame sequences with V and J assigned. These tables do not hold every clone; where another copy was compared, an unresolved V gene accounts for under half, and the others remain unexplained. V and J calls and clone size come straight from that table; D and trimming were deduced from the DNA. Recorded for this sample are some 2,500,000 clones; 80% to 95% of them occurred a single time. Approximately 0.41% of the sample is in the top ten clones.

This clonotype was sampled from a man aged 18 to 29 in good health. Some clones in this sample may be carry-over from other donors' samples. Sequencing used naive CD4+ T cells from PBMCs. The cell subset or site label, read with the paper, signifies: CD45RA+ positively selected. Rearrangement joined TRBV29-1 to TRBJ2-7; the junction holds 14 bases that match TRBD2. The sequenced DNA: TGCAGCGTTGAGCCGACTAGCGGGAGGGGCAAGGAGCAGTACTTC. Translated, this gives CSVEPTSGRGKEQYF.